This is a list of T cell receptor beta chains from one sample in a study of blood T cell repertoires in COVID-19. Clones were read by immunoSEQ multiplex PCR, and TCRdb kept only the in-frame ones, dropping some. The sample has 150,000 to 200,000 clones, more than 80% seen once. The sample comprised peripheral blood. These receptors originate from a woman aged 55 to 70 with COVID-19, enrolled during active disease. The CDR3 runs from the conserved cysteine through the conserved F or W. The D gene is left open where the match is weak. Clone size, where shown, is once, few, many, or a class for clones that have expanded.

D gene	V gene	J gene	clone size	CDR3 DNA	CDR3 protein
NA	TRBV25-1	TRBJ2-7	NA	TGTGCCAGCAGTCCCTCGGGTGCCCCGAGGTACGAGCAGTACTTC	CASSPSGAPRYEQYF
TRBD1	TRBV5-1	TRBJ1-1	few	TGCGCCAGCAGCTTGCGACAGGGGGGCCGGAACACTGAAGCTTTCTTT	CASSLRQGGRNTEAFF
TRBD1	TRBV5-1	TRBJ2-2	NA	TGCGCCAGCAGTGAGGGGGCTCGCGCCGGGGAGCTGTTTTTT	CASSEGARAGELFF
TRBD2	TRBV5-4	TRBJ2-2	few	TGTGCCAGCAGCTGGACTAGCGGAAACACCGGGGAGCTGTTTTTT	CASSWTSGNTGELFF
TRBD1	TRBV5-6	TRBJ1-1	once	TGTGCCAGCAGCTCAGACCGGGACAGGCGTTTCGGACACACTGAAGCTTTCTTT	CASSSDRDRRFGHTEAFF
TRBD1	TRBV12-5	TRBJ2-2	NA	TGTGCTAGTGGTTTCCTCCTGGGACAGGGGGCGGGGGAGCTGTTTTTT	CASGFLLGQGAGELFF
NA	TRBV29-1	TRBJ2-3	few	TGCAGCGTTGATTACGGGGGTGGCACAGATACGCAGTATTTT	CSVDYGGGTDTQYF
NA	TRBV10-3	TRBJ1-1	NA	TGTGCCATCGCGGGGGGCGAGGGTTCGAACACTGAAGCTTTCTTT	CAIAGGEGSNTEAFF
NA	TRBV29-1	TRBJ1-5	NA	TGCAGCGTCTCCCGGGGAGTGAATCAGCCCCAGCATTTT	CSVSRGVNQPQHF
TRBD2	TRBV2	TRBJ2-5	NA	TGTGCCAGCAGGGAGACTAGCGGGGGGGAGACCCAGTACTTC	CASRETSGGETQYF
TRBD2	TRBV7-2	TRBJ2-3	once	TGTGCCAGCAGCTTAAATCTCTTGGCTAGCGGAAGCACAGATACGCAGTATTTT	CASSLNLLASGSTDTQYF
NA	TRBV3-1/TRBV3-2	TRBJ2-7	NA	TGTGCCAGCAGCCATTATCAGGCCAGCTCCTACGAGCAGTACTTC	CASSHYQASSYEQYF
TRBD1	TRBV19	TRBJ1-2	NA	TGTGCCAGTAGTACCACGACAGGGAACTATGGCTACACCTTC	CASSTTTGNYGYTF
TRBD1	TRBV19	TRBJ2-7	NA	TGTGCCAGTAGTATCGGGACAGGGGGAGACGAGCAGTACTTC	CASSIGTGGDEQYF
TRBD2	TRBV7-9	TRBJ2-2	NA	TGTGCCAGCAGCCCCCAGCGGGGGGGGAACACCGGGGAGCTGTTTTTT	CASSPQRGGNTGELFF
NA	TRBV5-4	TRBJ1-2	once	TGTGCCAGCAGCTTGATGGGGGCGGACTATGGCTACACCTTC	CASSLMGADYGYTF
TRBD1	TRBV7-2	TRBJ1-2	NA	TGTGCCAGCAGCGCAGGGACAGGGGGGAATGGCTACACCTTC	CASSAGTGGNGYTF
TRBD2	TRBV2	TRBJ2-5	NA	TGTGCCAGCTCTGGTGGGGAGGGAGAGACCCAGTACTTC	CASSGGEGETQYF
NA	TRBV5-4	TRBJ2-1	NA	TGTGCCAGCAGCTTGGCTGGCGGGGTCCCCAATGAGCAGTTCTTC	CASSLAGGVPNEQFF
NA	TRBV7-9	TRBJ2-2	NA	TGTGCCAGCAGCCACCGACGGCAGGCGCGGAGGACCGGGGAGCTGTTTTTT	CASSHRRQARRTGELFF
TRBD1	TRBV4-1	TRBJ1-1	NA	TGCGCCAGCAGATGGACAGGGGATCGCACTGAAGCTTTCTTT	CASRWTGDRTEAFF
NA	TRBV29-1	TRBJ1-5	NA	TGCAGCGTTGGAGGGGGGGATCAGCCCCAGCATTTT	CSVGGGDQPQHF
NA	TRBV6-4	TRBJ1-4	once	TGTGCCAGCAGTGTTCCGACAGGACCTAGGGAAAAACTGTTTTTT	CASSVPTGPREKLFF
NA	TRBV3-1/TRBV3-2	TRBJ1-1	NA	TGTGCCAGCAGTGCCCGCCAGTCCGACACTGAAGCTTTCTTT	CASSARQSDTEAFF
NA	TRBV7-9	TRBJ2-2	NA	TGTGCCAGCAGCTTACGTAACACCGGGGAGCTGTTTTTT	CASSLRNTGELFF
NA	TRBV3-1/TRBV3-2	TRBJ2-7	once	TGTGCCAGCAGCCTAGCGGTTAGCTCCTACGAGCAGTACTTC	CASSLAVSSYEQYF
TRBD1	TRBV4-1	TRBJ2-2	NA	TGCGCCAGCAGCCTGGTAGGGGGCAACACCGGGGAGCTGTTTTTT	CASSLVGGNTGELFF
NA	TRBV3-1/TRBV3-2	TRBJ2-7	NA	TGTGCCAGCAGCCCGAGCCGGGGGAACGAGCAGTACTTC	CASSPSRGNEQYF
NA	TRBV4-1	TRBJ1-1	NA	TGCGCCAGCAGCCAGTTAAGGCGGGGGGTAAGCACTGAAGCTTTCTTT	CASSQLRRGVSTEAFF
NA	TRBV6-5	TRBJ1-1	once	TGTGCCAGCCGGGGGGGAACTGAAGCTTTCTTT	CASRGGTEAFF
TRBD1	TRBV5-4	TRBJ1-4	NA	TGTGCCAGCAGCCGACAGGGCACGGTCGAGGGACTGTTTTTT	CASSRQGTVEGLFF
TRBD1	TRBV4-3	TRBJ2-7	NA	TGCGCCAGCAGCCAAGGACCGGGACAGGGGGATTACGAGCAGTACTTC	CASSQGPGQGDYEQYF
NA	TRBV7-2	TRBJ1-2	NA	TGTGCCAGCAGCTTATGGGCTCAGCAGGATGGCTACACCTTC	CASSLWAQQDGYTF
NA	TRBV5-1	TRBJ1-6	NA	TGCGCCAGCAGCTTCGGGGAGGATAATTCACCCCTCCACTTT	CASSFGEDNSPLHF
TRBD1	TRBV19	TRBJ1-1	NA	TGTGCCAGTAGTAGATTACAGGGGGGCACTGAAGCTTTCTTT	CASSRLQGGTEAFF
TRBD2	TRBV5-1	TRBJ2-3	once	TGCGCCAGTCGCTTTAGCGGGGCACTCACAGATACGCAGTATTTT	CASRFSGALTDTQYF
NA	TRBV30	TRBJ1-5	NA	TGTGCCTGGAGTGTGCGGGGAAATCAGCCCCAGCATTTT	CAWSVRGNQPQHF
NA	TRBV6-1	TRBJ2-5	once	TGTGCCAGCAGTGAATATTTCAGGGGGGTAGGGGAGACCCAGTACTTC	CASSEYFRGVGETQYF
NA	TRBV2	TRBJ1-1	NA	TGTGCCGTCGTGGGAACAGGGCGGGCTTTCTTT	CAVVGTGRAFF
NA	TRBV5-1	TRBJ2-5	NA	TGCGCCAGCAGCTTACTCCAGGCTGTCCAAGAGACCCAGTACTTC	CASSLLQAVQETQYF
NA	TRBV12-3/TRBV12-4	TRBJ2-7	NA	TGTGCCAGCAGTTTAAGAGGTAACGAGCAGTACTTC	CASSLRGNEQYF
NA	TRBV7-2	TRBJ1-5	NA	TGTGCCAGCAGCTTGGCCCGGGGTAATCAGCCCCAGCATTTT	CASSLARGNQPQHF
TRBD1	TRBV3-1/TRBV3-2	TRBJ2-2	NA	TGTGCCAGCAGCCAAGGACAGGGGATCACCGGGGAGCTGTTTTTT	CASSQGQGITGELFF
NA	TRBV19	TRBJ1-6	NA	TGTGCCAGTAGTCGCAGGGGCCCCGATAATTCACCCCTCCACTTT	CASSRRGPDNSPLHF
NA	TRBV19	TRBJ1-3	NA	TGTGCCAGTAGGCTTGGGCCTGGAAACACCATATATTTT	CASRLGPGNTIYF
NA	TRBV12-3/TRBV12-4	TRBJ2-1	NA	TGTGCCAGCAGTTTAGGCCAGTACAATGAGCAGTTCTTC	CASSLGQYNEQFF
TRBD2	TRBV3-1/TRBV3-2	TRBJ2-5	NA	TGTGCCAGCAGCCCCTCAGCGGGACGCCACCAAGAGACCCAGTACTTC	CASSPSAGRHQETQYF
NA	TRBV19	TRBJ1-1	once	TGTGCCAGTAGTATGACCGGCTTGGTGGAGGCTTTCTTT	CASSMTGLVEAFF
NA	TRBV7-9	TRBJ1-2	NA	TGTGCCAGCAGCTTAGGGGGGCGCGGCTATGGCTACACCTTC	CASSLGGRGYGYTF
NA	TRBV11-1	TRBJ1-1	NA	TGTGCCAGCAGCCCCGGGGAGAACACTGAAGCTTTCTTT	CASSPGENTEAFF
TRBD1	TRBV5-1	TRBJ1-6	NA	TGCGCCAGCAGCTTAGGGACAGGGGGTAATTCACCCCTCCACTTT	CASSLGTGGNSPLHF
TRBD1	TRBV20-1	TRBJ1-2	NA	TGCAGCGCTAGTTGGTCCGGGGTGGGACAGGGGCCAGGTCCCTTC	CSASWSGVGQGPGPF
NA	TRBV18	TRBJ2-7	NA	TGTGCCAGCTCACGCGGGACGGACGCCTACGAGCAGTACTTC	CASSRGTDAYEQYF
NA	TRBV30	TRBJ1-3	once	TGTGCCTGGACCACGGGACAATGGGGAAACACCATATATTTT	CAWTTGQWGNTIYF
NA	TRBV4-3	TRBJ1-5	NA	TGCGCCAGCAGCCAAGCCAACCGGGGGAGTTATAGCAATCAGCCCCAGCATTTT	CASSQANRGSYSNQPQHF
TRBD1	TRBV15	TRBJ2-5	NA	TGTGCCATAGAACACAGGTTCGGACAGGGAAAAGAGACCCAGTACTTC	CAIEHRFGQGKETQYF
NA	TRBV7-8	TRBJ1-1	NA	TGTGCCAGCAGCTTAGGAGTTTCCGCCACTGAAGCTTTCTTT	CASSLGVSATEAFF
NA	TRBV4-3	TRBJ2-4	NA	TGCGCCAGCAGCCAAGAGGGCAGGGAAAACATTCAGTACTTC	CASSQEGRENIQYF